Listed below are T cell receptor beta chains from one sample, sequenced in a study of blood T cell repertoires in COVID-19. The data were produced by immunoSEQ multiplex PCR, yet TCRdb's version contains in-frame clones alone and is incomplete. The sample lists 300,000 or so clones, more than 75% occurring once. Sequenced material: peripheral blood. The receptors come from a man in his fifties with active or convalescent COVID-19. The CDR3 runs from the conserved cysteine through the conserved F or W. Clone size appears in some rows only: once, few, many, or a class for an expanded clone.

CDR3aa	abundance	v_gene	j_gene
CASSLNRDSMGYTF	NA	TRBV5-1	TRBJ1-2
CASSLRGFGYYGYTF	NA	TRBV5-4	TRBJ1-2
CASSSGRDFLTSYEQYF	few	TRBV7-8	TRBJ2-7
CAWSIRQGSQPQHF	NA	TRBV30	TRBJ1-5
CASSYGGGQPQHF	NA	TRBV6-5	TRBJ1-5
CASSLQAGGSYNEQFF	NA	TRBV27	TRBJ2-1
CASTLQDSYEQYF	NA	TRBV2	TRBJ2-7
CASSPTSGQGNYGYTF	NA	TRBV27	TRBJ1-2
CASSLNQEAFF	NA	TRBV27	TRBJ1-1
CSVGFRVSYNEQFF	NA	TRBV29-1	TRBJ2-1
CASMVNRGYTF	NA	TRBV6-5	TRBJ1-2
CASSLADRGDSPLHF	NA	TRBV5-1	TRBJ1-6
CASSPLTPRSRNTIYF	NA	TRBV14	TRBJ1-3
CSASSNRNTEAFF	NA	TRBV20-1	TRBJ1-1
CASSPQGAFNEKLFF	NA	TRBV5-6	TRBJ1-4
CATSDPGQGYEQYF	NA	TRBV24-1	TRBJ2-7
CASSHPEVVRYSYNEQFF	NA	TRBV4-1	TRBJ2-1
CASSRSSEREKLFF	NA	TRBV7-9	TRBJ1-4
CASSQDLGGETQYF	few	TRBV3-1/TRBV3-2	TRBJ2-5
CASSQGRGASYEQYF	NA	TRBV14	TRBJ2-7
CASSQDVGGGFQETQYF	NA	TRBV3-1/TRBV3-2	TRBJ2-5
CASSLNMAGANVLTF	NA	TRBV7-6	TRBJ2-6
CASRLGTSGNNEQFF	NA	TRBV19	TRBJ2-1
CAWSVVQAPTF	NA	TRBV30	TRBJ1-2
CASSFIRPPGEAFF	NA	TRBV11-2	TRBJ1-1
CASSLFGLAGGDTQYF	NA	TRBV7-3	TRBJ2-3
CASSPPKGYSGNTIYF	NA	TRBV3-1/TRBV3-2	TRBJ1-3
CASSEMVKREGDEQFF	NA	TRBV6-1	TRBJ2-1
CASSTSRVSLEGYTF	NA	TRBV6-5	TRBJ1-2
CASGTDQETQYF	NA	TRBV2	TRBJ2-5
CASSAVGGGASTDTQYF	NA	TRBV2	TRBJ2-3
CASSIGVGGPGTEAFF	NA	TRBV19	TRBJ1-1
CASTRGQYNEQFF	NA	TRBV2	TRBJ2-1